A single sample gave rise to the 27 T cell receptor beta chains below, sequenced in a study of T cells in Graves' hyperthyroidism and ophthalmopathy. The CDR3 regions of TCR beta were amplified from RNA transcripts. Carried out on the TCR CDR3, a first-round RT-PCR used the HTBI primer set. TCRdb re-analysed the multiplex PCR reads in MiXCR, keeping a single row per CDR3 protein. This sample has about 250,000 distinct CDR3 sequences, with 20% to 25% found just once. Sequencing was done on a sample of blood. These receptors all stem from a man under 40 with Graves' ophthalmopathy.

Here the CDR3 reads CASSLEHSNQPQHF. CDR3 DNA sequence: TGTGCCAGCAGTTTAGAGCATAGCAATCAGCCCCAGCATTTT. The chain uses TRBV28 and TRBJ1-5; D call uncertain. Trimming shortened V by 2 bases and J by 0 bases, and 5 bases separated the two germline ends. Germline CDR1 MDHEN, CDR2 SYDVKM. The CDR3 covers 14 residues.

This clonotype was recorded only once. This chain links TRBV20-1 with TRBJ1-5; D gene unclear. The V gene's germline CDR1 is DFQATT and CDR2 SNEGSKA (reference sequence). This CDR3 is 15 amino acids long. The V and J ends lost 4 bases and 2 bases respectively, with 15 bases between them. Here the CDR3 reads CSAKQTPNGNQPQHF. CDR3 sequence (DNA): TGCAGTGCTAAACAAACTCCAAACGGCAATCAGCCCCAGCATTTT.

This chain links TRBV9 with TRBJ1-1; TRBD1 matches at 8 bases. The germline gives CDR1 SGDLS, CDR2 YYNGEE. The CDR3 extends over 14 amino acids. V shed 3 bases, J shed 1 base, and the junction held 2 bases outside the gene matches. As DNA, the CDR3 is TGTGCCAGCAGCGCCGGACAGGGGAACACTGAAGCTTTCTTT. Translation: CASSAGQGNTEAFF.

The rearrangement joins TRBV27 to TRBJ1-4, with no clear D. The CDR3 is 13 amino acids. V lost 0 bases to trimming and J lost 7 bases, with 6 bases between them. Germline CDR1 is MNHEY and CDR2 is SMNVEV (reference sequence). CDR3 DNA sequence: TGTGCCAGCAGTTTATCGTGGAGTGAAAAACTGTTTTTT. As protein: CASSLSWSEKLFF.

In its sample, this clonotype was seen many times. This chain joins TRBV7-9 and TRBJ2-5, with D possibly being TRBD1 (6 bases). V was clipped by 5 bases and J by 6 bases, with 19 bases between them. This CDR3 comprises 15 residues. Per the germline V gene, CDR1 is SEHNR and CDR2 is FQNEAQ (reference sequence). This CDR3 reads CASSPRRGTRQTQYF. Written as DNA, the CDR3 is TGTGCCAGCAGCCCACGCAGGGGTACGAGGCAGACCCAGTACTTC.

This clonotype showed up just a few times. The genes are TRBV25-1 and TRBJ2-6; no firm D call. Germline CDR1 is MGHDK and CDR2 is SYGVNS. The CDR3 length is 14 residues. V lost 2 bases, J lost 0 bases, and 2 bases lay in between. The CDR3 nucleotides read TGTGCCAGCAGTGAAAGCTCTGGGGCCAACGTCCTGACTTTC. Residues: CASSESSGANVLTF. Full variable domain (outside the CDR3, taken from reference TRBV25-1 and TRBJ2-6): EADIYQTPRYLVIGTGKKITLECSQTMGHDKMYWYQQDPGMELHLIHYSYGVNSTEKGDLSSESTVSRIRTEHFPLTLESARPSHTSQYLCASSESSGANVLTFGAGSRLTVL.

Written as DNA, the CDR3 is TGTGCCAGCAGTTACAGACAGGGAAGTGTGGCCGGGGAGCTGTTTTTT. Its translation is CASSYRQGSVAGELFF. The chain uses TRBV6-6 and TRBJ2-2; 7 bases align to TRBD1. Germline-derived CDR1 and CDR2 are MNHNY and SVGAGI (reference sequence). V was pared by 2 bases and J by 6 bases, with 9 bases of the junction left unmatched. The CDR3 sequence is 16 residues long.

The chain recombines TRBV12-3 or TRBV12-4 with TRBJ2-7, with 9 bases matching TRBD2. Unmatched junction bases numbered 7, after V lost 5 bases and J lost 5 bases. The CDR3 is 14 residues long. The CDR3 protein is CASSPRAGGHEQYF. The CDR3 DNA follows: TGTGCCAGCAGTCCGAGAGCGGGAGGACACGAGCAGTACTTC.

This clonotype appeared a few times. This sequence joins TRBV7-3 and TRBJ2-1; D not resolved. Germline assignment: CDR1 SGHTA and CDR2 FQGTGA. Trimming took off 0 bases at V and 8 bases at J, with 11 bases between the two ends. The CDR3 spans 14 residues. Here the CDR3 reads CASSLTPGLDEQFF. The CDR3 DNA follows: TGTGCCAGCAGCTTAACGCCCGGGTTGGATGAGCAGTTCTTC.

The genes are TRBV5-1 and TRBJ1-5; D unresolved. The germline V gene encodes CDR1 SGHRS and CDR2 YFSETQ. The CDR3 sequence is 15 residues long. The ends were cut back, 4 bases at V and 6 bases at J, with 17 bases in the middle. The CDR3, as DNA: TGCGCCAGCAGCGAATCAAGCCCCGTCAGTCAGCCCCAGCATTTT. It specifies CASSESSPVSQPQHF.

This clonotype was seen more than once but under ten times. This chain links TRBV24-1 with TRBJ1-1; D not resolved. The length of the CDR3 is 12 residues. Per germline, CDR1 KGHDR and CDR2 SFDVKD. V was shortened by 9 bases and J by 5 bases, with 12 bases between the two germline ends. The CDR3 loop is CATSGIGTEAFF. DNA of the CDR3: TGTGCCACCTCGGGAATTGGAACTGAAGCTTTCTTT.

This rearrangement joins TRBV6-2 or TRBV6-3 to TRBJ2-7; the match to TRBD2 covers 7 bases. The CDR3 covers 15 residues. Germline trimming cut 3 bases from V and 5 bases from J; bases unmatched to any gene: 10. Germline values: CDR1 MNHEY, CDR2 SVGEGT. The CDR3 loop reads CASSYLGLVSDEQYF. DNA of the CDR3: TGTGCCAGCAGTTATCTCGGACTAGTGTCGGACGAGCAGTACTTC.

The V and J genes are TRBV14 and TRBJ1-1, with no clear D. CDR1 and CDR2 from the germline V gene are SGHDN and FVKESK. Between the trimmed V and J ends, which lost 3 bases and 3 bases, there was a span of 8 bases. The CDR3 extends over 13 amino acids. CDR3 in DNA: TGTGCCAGCAGCCAGGATCGGTACACTGAAGCTTTCTTT. Residues: CASSQDRYTEAFF.

The chain couples TRBV6-2 or TRBV6-3 to TRBJ1-2; D is perhaps TRBD1 (5 bases). Trimming cost V 2 bases and J 8 bases, with 15 bases left between them. In germline, CDR1 is MNHEY, CDR2 SVGEGT. This CDR3 is built from 14 residues. DNA of the CDR3: TGTGCCAGCAGTTACGACACAGGCGCTAAAGGCTACACCTTC. This gives the protein CASSYDTGAKGYTF.

This clonotype was seen ten or more times. The chain uses TRBV24-1 and TRBJ1-6; D call uncertain. V was clipped by 5 bases and J by 7 bases, with 8 bases between them. Looked up from germline, CDR1 is KGHDR and CDR2 is SFDVKD. The CDR3 covers 13 residues. The CDR3 DNA reads TGTGCCACCAGTGCACAACCGAATTCACCCCTCCACTTT. Translating it yields CATSAQPNSPLHF.

This clonotype was seen only a few times. This rearrangement joins TRBV11-1 to TRBJ2-6; D may be TRBD2 (7 bases). CDR3 length: 16 residues. V was clipped by 3 bases and J by 2 bases, with 11 bases between them. Per the germline V gene, CDR1 is SGHAT and CDR2 is FQDESV (reference sequence). The CDR3 bases are TGTGCCAGCAGCTTGGGGGGGGCCGCTGGGGCCAACGTCCTGACTTTC. This gives the protein CASSLGGAAGANVLTF.

This clonotype turned up a few times. The gene calls are TRBV28 and TRBJ1-1, with D possibly being TRBD1 (6 bases). The V gene's germline CDR1 is MDHEN and CDR2 SYDVKM. V lost 5 bases and J lost 11, with 24 bases in between. The CDR3 spans 15 residues. DNA of the CDR3: TGTGCCAGCAGTATTCCTGCCGGGACAATACGAACGGCTTTCTTT. It translates to CASSIPAGTIRTAFF.

The chain employs TRBV9 and TRBJ2-2; D not certain. Per germline, CDR1 SGDLS and CDR2 YYNGEE. The CDR3 length is 15 residues. Between the trimmed V and J ends, which lost 3 bases and 0 bases, there was a span of 9 bases. This chain's CDR3 is CASSGPTPNTGELFF. As DNA, the CDR3 is TGTGCCAGCAGCGGACCGACACCGAACACCGGGGAGCTGTTTTTT. Full variable domain (rest looked up from reference TRBV9 and TRBJ2-2): DSGVTQTPKHLITATGQRVTLRCSPRSGDLSVYWYQQSLDQGLQFLIQYYNGEERAKGNILERFSAQQFPDLHSELNLSSLELGDSALYFCASSGPTPNTGELFFGEGSRLTVL.

The sample holds many counts of this clonotype. The V and J genes are TRBV7-9 and TRBJ2-7; D unclear. The ends were cut back, 6 bases at V and 2 bases at J, with 14 bases in the middle. The CDR3 contains 14 residues. Per germline, CDR1 SEHNR and CDR2 FQNEAQ (reference sequence). CDR3 sequence: CASRRMAEAYEQYF. CDR3 sequence (DNA): TGTGCCAGCAGGAGAATGGCAGAAGCCTACGAGCAGTACTTC.

A remark on this clonotype: With a much larger clone just one base away, this may be a read error. This chain connects TRBV30 to TRBJ1-2, with D tentatively TRBD1 (5 bases). Germline-derived CDR1 and CDR2 are GTSNPN and SVGIG (reference sequence). The CDR3 spans 15 residues. Trimming pared 3 bases from V and 4 bases from J, leaving 18 bases between. Here the CDR3 reads CAWRSDIADIYGYTF. DNA for the CDR3: TGTGCCTGGAGATCTGATATTGCGGACATCTATGGCTACACCTTC.

The rearrangement joins TRBV24-1 to TRBJ2-1; 8 nucleotides line up with TRBD1. The CDR3 is 13 amino acids. The trim removed 9 bases at V and 3 bases at J, leaving 3 bases unmatched. The V gene's germline CDR1 is KGHDR and CDR2 SFDVKD. The CDR3 DNA is TGTGCCACCGGGACAGGCGACTACAATGAGCAGTTCTTC. It is translated as CATGTGDYNEQFF.

In its sample, this clonotype was seen a few times. The chain's CDR3 is CSVEGQYYEQYF. For the CDR3, the DNA is TGCAGCGTTGAAGGACAGTACTACGAGCAGTACTTC. The V and J genes are TRBV29-1 and TRBJ2-7; D is perhaps TRBD1 (5 bases). The CDR3 has 12 residues. V shed 1 base and J shed 3 bases, with 7 bases lying between them. CDR1 and CDR2 (germline): SQVTM, ANQGSEA.

Ten or more counts support this clonotype. The chain employs TRBV5-1 and TRBJ1-1, with 8 bases lining up with TRBD1. Looked up from germline, CDR1 is SGHRS and CDR2 is YFSETQ. The CDR3 totals 14 residues. V shed 4 bases and J 0 bases; nucleotides not matched to a gene: 2. Here the CDR3 DNA reads TGCGCCAGCAGCACGGGACAGGTGAACACTGAAGCTTTCTTT. Amino acids: CASSTGQVNTEAFF.

The rearrangement uses TRBV18 and TRBJ2-1, with 14 bases matching TRBD2. This CDR3 comprises 19 residues. Germline V lookup: CDR1 KGHSH, CDR2 LQKENI. V lost 0 bases to trimming and J lost 5 bases; unmatched junction nucleotides: 9. The CDR3 loop is CASSPPGTSGSYFNNEQFF. In nucleotides, the CDR3 is TGTGCCAGCTCACCACCCGGGACTAGCGGGAGCTACTTCAACAATGAGCAGTTCTTC.

V is TRBV5-1 and J is TRBJ2-3; 7 bases agree with TRBD1. Germline CDR1 SGHRS, CDR2 YFSETQ. Trimming removed 3 bases from V and 4 bases from J; junction bases left unmatched: 8. The CDR3 extends over 15 amino acids. CDR3 bases: TGCGCCAGCAGCTACGACAGGGTAGGCTCAGATACGCAGTATTTT. It encodes CASSYDRVGSDTQYF.

In this sample, this clonotype turned up many times. V usage is TRBV28 and J usage is TRBJ2-3, with 8 bases identical to TRBD2. The CDR3 extends over 16 amino acids. Germline CDR1 MDHEN, CDR2 SYDVKM. The V gene end was trimmed by 5 bases and the J gene end by 2 bases; junction bases not matched to a gene: 9. Written as DNA, the CDR3 is TGTGCCAGCAGTCAACCGGGGGGGGGACCCACAGATACGCAGTATTTT. This translates into CASSQPGGGPTDTQYF.

This clonotype was observed a handful of times. The V call is TRBV9, the J call TRBJ2-1; no clear D. Looked up from germline, CDR1 is SGDLS and CDR2 is YYNGEE. The ends were cut back, 3 bases at V and 6 bases at J, with 13 bases in the middle. This CDR3 comprises 14 residues. Here the CDR3 reads CASSARPPVNEQFF. The CDR3 nucleotides are TGTGCCAGCAGCGCCCGTCCTCCGGTCAATGAGCAGTTCTTC.